The rows below give T cell receptor beta chains drawn from one sample of a study of shared clonotypes between healthy human individuals. Generated by immunoSEQ multiplex PCR, the TCRdb table keeps only in-frame clones and is missing some. The sample comprises some 2.1 million clones, just under 95% of which are singletons, and about 1.7% rests with the top ten. The material sequenced was naive CD8+ T cells from PBMCs. The origin of the receptors is a man between 18 and 35 years old in good health. Some clones in this sample may be carry-over from other donors' samples. CDR3s include the opening cysteine and the closing phenylalanine or tryptophan. Each record gives: J gene, D gene, V gene, clone size, CDR3 protein, CDR3 DNA. A D gene is named only where the DNA matches it firmly. Not all rows give a size; the values are once, few, many and, for expanded clones, a class.

TRBJ2-2	-	TRBV6-5	-	CASRPADTNTGELFF	TGTGCCAGCAGACCCGCGGACACCAACACCGGGGAGCTGTTTTTT
TRBJ2-7	-	TRBV7-9	-	CASSLVGRVDEQYF	TGTGCCAGCAGCTTAGTTGGCAGGGTAGACGAGCAGTACTTC
TRBJ2-1	-	TRBV27	-	CASSFSRKEQFF	TGTGCCAGCAGCTTTTCTCGTAAGGAGCAGTTCTTC
TRBJ2-7	-	TRBV27	-	CASSLWGSGSYEQYF	TGTGCCAGCAGTTTATGGGGGTCTGGGTCCTACGAGCAGTACTTC
TRBJ2-7	-	TRBV27	-	CASTLPSVRGTRYEQYF	TGTGCCAGCACCCTCCCATCGGTCCGCGGGACCCGCTACGAGCAGTACTTC
TRBJ2-1	TRBD2	TRBV27	-	CASSLPTGTSGRPYNEQFF	TGTGCCAGCAGTTTACCAACAGGGACTAGCGGGAGGCCTTACAATGAGCAGTTCTTC
TRBJ2-7	-	TRBV11-2	-	CASSQPGGSEQYF	TGTGCCAGCAGCCAACCTGGGGGCAGCGAGCAGTACTTC
TRBJ1-2	-	TRBV7-9	-	CASSLEVLRGARNGYTF	TGTGCCAGCAGCTTAGAGGTTCTGCGGGGGGCGCGGAACGGCTACACCTTC
TRBJ2-7	-	TRBV9	-	CASSPAASYEQYF	TGTGCCAGCAGCCCAGCAGCTTCCTACGAGCAGTACTTC
TRBJ2-2	TRBD1	TRBV27	-	CASSLYRGNTGELFF	TGTGCCAGCAGTCTGTACAGGGGGAACACCGGGGAGCTGTTTTTT
TRBJ2-7	-	TRBV19	-	CASSIGGGRPYEQYF	TGTGCCAGTAGTATCGGTGGGGGTCGGCCCTACGAGCAGTACTTC
TRBJ2-1	-	TRBV29-1	-	CSARLGWEFF	TGCAGCGCCCGGCTGGGGTGGGAGTTCTTC
TRBJ2-5	TRBD2	TRBV28	-	CASSLSLAEEETQYF	TGTGCCAGCAGTTTATCACTAGCGGAAGAAGAGACCCAGTACTTC
TRBJ1-1	-	TRBV19	-	CASSGLAFTEAFF	TGTGCCAGTAGTGGCCTGGCGTTTACTGAAGCTTTCTTT
TRBJ2-7	-	TRBV5-4	once	CASSLGSDYEQYF	TGTGCCAGCAGCTTGGGTTCCGACTACGAGCAGTACTTC
TRBJ2-7	-	TRBV27	-	CASASPVVGNEQYF	TGTGCCAGCGCCTCACCGGTTGTGGGAAATGAGCAGTACTTC
TRBJ2-2	-	TRBV11-3	-	CASSSTANTGELFF	TGTGCCAGCAGTTCGACCGCGAACACCGGGGAGCTGTTTTTT
TRBJ2-7	TRBD2	TRBV29-1	-	CSVFGLAGAYEQYF	TGCAGCGTTTTCGGACTAGCGGGAGCCTACGAGCAGTACTTC
TRBJ1-5	-	TRBV28	-	CASRTDRQYSNQPQHF	TGTGCCAGCAGAACCGACAGGCAATATAGCAATCAGCCCCAGCATTTT
TRBJ2-5	-	TRBV19	-	CASSIGDQETQYF	TGTGCCAGTAGTATAGGGGACCAAGAGACCCAGTACTTC
TRBJ1-1	TRBD1	TRBV5-1	-	CASSFRGLIGTEAFF	TGCGCCAGCAGCTTCAGGGGGCTTATTGGGACTGAAGCTTTCTTT
TRBJ1-2	-	TRBV27	-	CASSLGGEDYGYTF	TGTGCCAGCAGTTTAGGGGGGGAGGACTATGGCTACACCTTC
TRBJ2-7	-	TRBV6-6	-	CASSYPTAESPYEQYF	TGTGCCAGCAGTTACCCCACGGCAGAGAGCCCTTACGAGCAGTACTTC
TRBJ1-1	-	TRBV13	-	CASSFSGEENTEAFF	TGTGCCAGCAGCTTCTCCGGCGAGGAGAACACTGAAGCTTTCTTT